This TCR beta chain came from a study of T cell changes during pregnancy in multiple sclerosis. The CDR3 is 16 residues long. Losses at the gene ends were 0 bases for V and 2 bases for J; bases not matched to a gene: 5. CDR1 is LGHNA, CDR2 YSLEER, per germline. Profiling relied on immunoSEQ multiplex PCR, and the TCRdb table lists in-frame clones only, not all of them. The sample lists about 42,000 clones, around 92% occurring once. This chain joins TRBV4-3 and TRBJ2-5; 8 bases are shared with TRBD2. The sequences come from CD4+ T cells from peripheral blood mononuclear cells, collected after pregnancy. This TCR was recovered from a female donor in good health, enrolled as a control in a pregnancy study. The CDR3 region has the DNA TGCGCCAGCAGCCAAGATATACCGGGAGGGCAAGAGACCCAGTACTTC. Amino acids: CASSQDIPGGQETQYF.